The clone carrying this T cell receptor beta chain has just a few counts. Its antigen is currently unknown. Trimming removed 4 bases from V and 0 bases from J, with 10 bases in between. This CDR3 spans 15 amino acids. Germline CDR1 SNHLY, CDR2 FYNNEI. Extracted from the samples, RNA was reverse transcribed into cDNA to serve as the sequencing template. Repertoires were generated with immunoSEQ multiplex PCR, while TCRdb's copy carries only in-frame clones and drops some. This table holds approximately 160,000 clones, less than 70% found once. The record originates from a study of CD8+ T cells in alopecia areata. Study conclusions and caveats: Scalp clonality and expanded CD8+ clones among the top 100 fell significantly with tofacitinib.

The treatment here: oral pan-JAK inhibitor, 5-10 mg twice daily. Sample: CD4+ T cells sorted from blood, taken at week 24, from a patient treated with tofacitinib. The receptor comes from a human donor with alopecia areata. The rearrangement links TRBV2 to TRBJ1-5; no firm D call. The CDR3 sequence is CASSVMVHSNQPQHF. CDR3 coding DNA: TGTGCCAGCAGTGTTATGGTGCATAGCAATCAGCCCCAGCATTTT. Combining the CDR3 with reference TRBV2 and TRBJ1-5 gives the whole variable domain EPEVTQTPSHQVTQMGQEVILRCVPISNHLYFYWYRQILGQKVEFLVSFYNNEISEKSEIFDDQFSVERPDGSNFTLKIRSTKLEDSAMYFCASSVMVHSNQPQHFGDGTRLSIL.